The present T cell receptor beta chain was sequenced within a study of a mutant IDH1 vaccine in newly diagnosed glioma. Time point defined: week 35, safety follow-up. Mutant IDH1 20-mer peptide, at 300 ug, made up each vaccine dose, with topical imiquimod. Germline V lookup: CDR1 MNHNS, CDR2 SASEGT. The V gene end was trimmed by 0 bases and the J gene end by 0 bases; junction bases not matched to a gene: 6. This CDR3 is built from 18 residues. As concerns this clone: The target antigen is unknown.

The table came from immunoSEQ multiplex PCR; TCRdb's copy has only in-frame clones and leaves some out. The sample yields roughly 38,000 clones, around 89% seen once. The V gene is TRBV6-1, the J gene TRBJ1-1, with 11 bases lining up with TRBD1. This sequence originates from a middle-aged man with glioma. The specimen was PBMCs, collected from a glioma patient whose treatment included an IDH1 peptide vaccine. CDR3 in DNA: TGTGCCAGCAGTGAAGCCAGGACAGGGGGCCATATGAACACTGAAGCTTTCTTT. This gives the protein CASSEARTGGHMNTEAFF.